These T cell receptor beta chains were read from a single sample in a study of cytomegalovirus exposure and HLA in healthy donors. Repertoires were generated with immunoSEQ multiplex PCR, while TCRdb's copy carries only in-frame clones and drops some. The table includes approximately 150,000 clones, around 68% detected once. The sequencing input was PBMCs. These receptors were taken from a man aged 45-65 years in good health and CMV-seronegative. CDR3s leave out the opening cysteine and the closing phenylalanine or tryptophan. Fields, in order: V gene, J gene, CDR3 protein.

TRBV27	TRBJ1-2	ASSLQSHPNYGYT
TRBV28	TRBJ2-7	ASSSNGEFEQY
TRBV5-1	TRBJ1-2	ASSSDRGQGYGYT
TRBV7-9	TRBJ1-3	ASSWGQGARGNTIY
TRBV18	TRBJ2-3	ASSPQRDTDTQY
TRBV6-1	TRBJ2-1	ASRDRGLVQGQF
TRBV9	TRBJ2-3	ASSRGQLTDTQY
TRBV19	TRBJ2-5	ASRGTSGGLRRPETQY
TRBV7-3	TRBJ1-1	ASSRRVGRRDTEAF
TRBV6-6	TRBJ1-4	ASSPRRQGPNEKLF
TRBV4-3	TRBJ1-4	ASSQDRAGMEEKLF
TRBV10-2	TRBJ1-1	ASRDRMNTEAF
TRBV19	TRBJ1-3	ASSIPSRATGNTIY
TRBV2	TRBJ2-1	ASSASGGTRNEQF
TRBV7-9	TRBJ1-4	ASSLASVLNEKLF
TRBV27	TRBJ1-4	ASSPRQGNEKLF
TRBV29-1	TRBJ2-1	SVELSLAGGTEQF
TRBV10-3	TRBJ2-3	AIMRQASTDTQY
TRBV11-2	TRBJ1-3	ASSSYYKGNTIY
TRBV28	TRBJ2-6	ASSTTGTGANVLT